The subject of this entry is one T cell receptor (beta chain). The data are from a study of blood T cell repertoires in COVID-19. V was clipped by 4 bases and J by 7 bases, with 15 bases between them. Germline V lookup: CDR1 SGHRS, CDR2 YFSETQ. This CDR3 comprises 14 residues. The method was immunoSEQ multiplex PCR; TCRdb's version includes in-frame clones alone and lacks a portion of them. The sample includes over 55,000 clones, just over 85% of them seen just once. The sample consisted of peripheral blood. This chain joins TRBV5-1 and TRBJ2-1; weak D call: TRBD2 (6 bases). The TCR comes from a human donor in a cohort sampled during active COVID-19. CDR3 nucleotide sequence: TGCGCCAGCAGCATTGGAGGGCTGCGGAATGAGCAGTTCTTC. Translating gives CASSIGGLRNEQFF.